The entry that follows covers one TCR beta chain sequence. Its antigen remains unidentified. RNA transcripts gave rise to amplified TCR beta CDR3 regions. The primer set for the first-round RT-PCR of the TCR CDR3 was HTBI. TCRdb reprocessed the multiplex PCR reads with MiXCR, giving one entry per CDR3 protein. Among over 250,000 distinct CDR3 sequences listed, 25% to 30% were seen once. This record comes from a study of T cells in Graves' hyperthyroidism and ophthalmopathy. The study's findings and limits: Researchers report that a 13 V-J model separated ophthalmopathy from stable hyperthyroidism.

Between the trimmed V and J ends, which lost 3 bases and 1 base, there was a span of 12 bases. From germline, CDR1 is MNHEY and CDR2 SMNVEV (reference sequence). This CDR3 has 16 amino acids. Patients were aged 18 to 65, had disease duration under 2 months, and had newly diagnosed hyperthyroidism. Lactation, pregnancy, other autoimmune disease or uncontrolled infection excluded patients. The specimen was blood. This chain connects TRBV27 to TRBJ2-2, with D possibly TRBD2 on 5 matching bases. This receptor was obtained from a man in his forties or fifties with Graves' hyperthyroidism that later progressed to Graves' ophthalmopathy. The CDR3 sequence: CASSFVGRGNTGELFF. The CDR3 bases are TGTGCCAGCAGTTTCGTAGGGAGAGGGAACACCGGGGAGCTGTTTTTT.